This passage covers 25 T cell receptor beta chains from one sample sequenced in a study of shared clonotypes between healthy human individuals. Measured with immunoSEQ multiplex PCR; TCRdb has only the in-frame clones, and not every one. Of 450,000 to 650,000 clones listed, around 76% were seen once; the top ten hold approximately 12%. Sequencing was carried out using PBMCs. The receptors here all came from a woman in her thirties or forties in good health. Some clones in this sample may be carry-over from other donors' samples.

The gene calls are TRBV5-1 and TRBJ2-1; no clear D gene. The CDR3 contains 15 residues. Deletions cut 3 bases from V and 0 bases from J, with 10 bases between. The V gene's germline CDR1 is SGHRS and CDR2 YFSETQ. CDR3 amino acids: CASSSQRSSYNEQFF. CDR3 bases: TGCGCCAGCAGCTCACAGAGGAGCTCCTACAATGAGCAGTTCTTC.

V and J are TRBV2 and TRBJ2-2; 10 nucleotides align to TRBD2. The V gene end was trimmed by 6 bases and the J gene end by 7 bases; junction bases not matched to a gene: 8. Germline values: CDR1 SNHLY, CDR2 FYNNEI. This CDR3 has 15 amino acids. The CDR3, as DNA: TGTGCCAGCAGCCTAGCGGGAGCCATTTACGGGGAGCTGTTTTTT. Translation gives CASSLAGAIYGELFF.

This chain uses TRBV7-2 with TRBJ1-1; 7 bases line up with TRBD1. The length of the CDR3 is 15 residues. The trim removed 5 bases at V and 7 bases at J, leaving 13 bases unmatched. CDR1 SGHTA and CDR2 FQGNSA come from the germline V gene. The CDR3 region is CASSPLDRLGNEAFF. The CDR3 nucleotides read TGTGCCAGCAGCCCCCTGGACAGGCTTGGGAATGAAGCTTTCTTT. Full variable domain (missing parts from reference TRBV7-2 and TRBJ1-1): GAGVSQSPSNKVTEKGKDVELRCDPISGHTALYWYRQSLGQGLEFLIYFQGNSAPDKSGLPSDRFSAERTGGSVSTLTIQRTQQEDSAVYLCASSPLDRLGNEAFFGQGTRLTVV.

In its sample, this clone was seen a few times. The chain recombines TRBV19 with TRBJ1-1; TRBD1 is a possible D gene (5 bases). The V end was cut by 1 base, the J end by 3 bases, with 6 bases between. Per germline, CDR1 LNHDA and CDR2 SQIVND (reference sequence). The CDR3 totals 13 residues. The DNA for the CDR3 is TGTGCCAGTAGTATAGGCAGGGACACTGAAGCTTTCTTT. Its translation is CASSIGRDTEAFF.

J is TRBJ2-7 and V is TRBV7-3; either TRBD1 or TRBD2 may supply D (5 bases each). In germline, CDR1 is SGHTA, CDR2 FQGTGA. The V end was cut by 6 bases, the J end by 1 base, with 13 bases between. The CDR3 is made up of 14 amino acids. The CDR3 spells CASRWGTASYEQYF. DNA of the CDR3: TGTGCCAGCAGGTGGGGGACCGCTTCCTACGAGCAGTACTTC.

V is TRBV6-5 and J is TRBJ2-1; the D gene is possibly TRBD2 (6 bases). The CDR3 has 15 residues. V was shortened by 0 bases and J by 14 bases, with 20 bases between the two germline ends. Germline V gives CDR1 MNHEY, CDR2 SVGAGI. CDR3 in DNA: TGTGCCAGCAGTTACTCCTCGGGAGCGTGGTTATCGGAGTTCTTC. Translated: CASSYSSGAWLSEFF.

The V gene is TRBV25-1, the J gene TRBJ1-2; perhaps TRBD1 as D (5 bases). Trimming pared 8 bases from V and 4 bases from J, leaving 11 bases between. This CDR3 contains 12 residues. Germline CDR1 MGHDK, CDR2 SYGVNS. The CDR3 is CASGGNSYGYTF. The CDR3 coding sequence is TGTGCCAGCGGGGGGAACAGCTATGGCTACACCTTC.

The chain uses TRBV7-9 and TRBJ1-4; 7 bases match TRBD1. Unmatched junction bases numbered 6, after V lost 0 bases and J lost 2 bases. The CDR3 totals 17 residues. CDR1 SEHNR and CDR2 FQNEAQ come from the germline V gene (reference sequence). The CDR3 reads CASSLATGWRTNEKLFF. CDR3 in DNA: TGTGCCAGCAGCTTAGCGACAGGGTGGAGGACTAATGAAAAACTGTTTTTT.

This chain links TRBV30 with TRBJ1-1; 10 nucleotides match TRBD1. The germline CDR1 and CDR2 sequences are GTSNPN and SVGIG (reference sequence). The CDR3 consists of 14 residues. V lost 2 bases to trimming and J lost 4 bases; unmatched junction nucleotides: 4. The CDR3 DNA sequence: TGTGCCTGGAGTCTCCGACAGGGGGCCACTGAAGCTTTCTTT. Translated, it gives CAWSLRQGATEAFF.

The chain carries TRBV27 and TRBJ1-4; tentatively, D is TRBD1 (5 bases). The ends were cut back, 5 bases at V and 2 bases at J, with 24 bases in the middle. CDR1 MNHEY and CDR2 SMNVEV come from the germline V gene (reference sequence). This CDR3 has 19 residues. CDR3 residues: CASSQTFWGPRATNEKLFF. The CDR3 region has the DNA TGTGCCAGCAGTCAAACTTTTTGGGGACCCCGTGCGACTAATGAAAAACTGTTTTTT. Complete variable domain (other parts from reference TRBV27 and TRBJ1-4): EAQVTQNPRYLITVTGKKLTVTCSQNMNHEYMSWYRQDPGLGLRQIYYSMNVEVTDKGDVPEGYKVSRKEKRNFPLILESPSPNQTSLYFCASSQTFWGPRATNEKLFFGSGTQLSVL.

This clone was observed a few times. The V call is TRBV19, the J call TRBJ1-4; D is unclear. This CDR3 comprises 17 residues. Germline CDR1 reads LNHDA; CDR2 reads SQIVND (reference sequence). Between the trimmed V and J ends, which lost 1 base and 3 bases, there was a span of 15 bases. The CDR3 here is CASSIGPGPGANEKLFF. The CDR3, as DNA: TGTGCCAGTAGTATAGGCCCAGGCCCCGGAGCTAATGAAAAACTGTTTTTT.

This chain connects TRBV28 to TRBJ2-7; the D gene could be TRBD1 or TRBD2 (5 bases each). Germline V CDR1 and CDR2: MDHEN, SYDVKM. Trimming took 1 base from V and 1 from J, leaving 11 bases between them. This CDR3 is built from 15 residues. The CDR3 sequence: CASSLYGGPSYEQYF. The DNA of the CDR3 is TGTGCCAGCAGTTTATATGGGGGTCCTTCCTACGAGCAGTACTTC.

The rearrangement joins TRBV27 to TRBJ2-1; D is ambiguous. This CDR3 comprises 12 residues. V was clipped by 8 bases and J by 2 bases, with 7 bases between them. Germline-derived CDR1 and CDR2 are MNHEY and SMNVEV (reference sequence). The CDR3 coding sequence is TGTGCCAGCGGGTGGACCTACAATGAGCAGTTCTTC. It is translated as CASGWTYNEQFF.

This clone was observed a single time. The CDR3 loop is CASSQDGAQYF. CDR3 coding DNA: TGCGCCAGCAGCCAGGATGGAGCGCAGTATTTT. The chain joins TRBV4-3 to TRBJ2-3; D call uncertain. V was pared by 3 bases and J by 10 bases, with 8 bases between. Germline lookup yields CDR1 LGHNA and CDR2 YSLEER. The CDR3 loop spans 11 amino acids.

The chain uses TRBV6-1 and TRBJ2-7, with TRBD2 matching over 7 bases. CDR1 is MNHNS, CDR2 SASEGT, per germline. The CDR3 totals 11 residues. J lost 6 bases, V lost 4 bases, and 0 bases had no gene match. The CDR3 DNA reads TGTGCCAGCAGTGGGGGGGGCGAGCAGTACTTC. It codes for CASSGGGEQYF.

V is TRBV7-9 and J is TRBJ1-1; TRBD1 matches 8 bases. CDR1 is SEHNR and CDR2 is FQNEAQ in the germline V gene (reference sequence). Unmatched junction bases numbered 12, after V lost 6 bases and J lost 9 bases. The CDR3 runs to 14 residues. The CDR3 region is CASRQQGGTGQAFF. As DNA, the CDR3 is TGTGCCAGCAGACAACAGGGGGGGACAGGACAAGCTTTCTTT.

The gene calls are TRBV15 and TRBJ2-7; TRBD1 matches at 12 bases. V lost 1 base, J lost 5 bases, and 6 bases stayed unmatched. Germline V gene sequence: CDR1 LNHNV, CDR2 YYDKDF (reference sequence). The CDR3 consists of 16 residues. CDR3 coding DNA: TGTGCCACCAGCAGAGGGAGGGGACAGGGGGCAAACGAGCAGTACTTC. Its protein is CATSRGRGQGANEQYF.

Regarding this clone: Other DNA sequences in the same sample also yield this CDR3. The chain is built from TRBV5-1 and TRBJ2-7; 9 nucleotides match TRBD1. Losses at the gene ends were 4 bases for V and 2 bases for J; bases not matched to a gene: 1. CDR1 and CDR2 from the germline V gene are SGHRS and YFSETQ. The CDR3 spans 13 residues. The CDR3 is CASSRDRAYEQYF. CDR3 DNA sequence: TGCGCCAGCAGCAGGGACAGGGCCTACGAGCAGTACTTC.

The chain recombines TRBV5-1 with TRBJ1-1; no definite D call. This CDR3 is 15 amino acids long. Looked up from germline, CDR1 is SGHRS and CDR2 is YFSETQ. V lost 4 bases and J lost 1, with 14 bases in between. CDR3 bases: TGCGCCAGCAGCCGGGTGGGAGCTAAGAACACTGAAGCTTTCTTT. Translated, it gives CASSRVGAKNTEAFF.

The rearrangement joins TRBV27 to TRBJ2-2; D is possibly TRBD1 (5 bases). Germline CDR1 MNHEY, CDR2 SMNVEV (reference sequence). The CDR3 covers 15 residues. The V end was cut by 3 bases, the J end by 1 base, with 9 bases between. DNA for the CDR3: TGTGCCAGCAGTTTTATAGGACAGAACACCGGGGAGCTGTTTTTT. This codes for CASSFIGQNTGELFF.

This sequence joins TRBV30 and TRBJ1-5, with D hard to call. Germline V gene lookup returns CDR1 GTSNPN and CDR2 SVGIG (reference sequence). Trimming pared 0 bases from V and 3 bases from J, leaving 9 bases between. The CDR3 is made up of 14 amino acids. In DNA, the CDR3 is TGTGCCTGGAGTGTACTCAGTCTCAATCAGCCCCAGCATTTT. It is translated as CAWSVLSLNQPQHF.

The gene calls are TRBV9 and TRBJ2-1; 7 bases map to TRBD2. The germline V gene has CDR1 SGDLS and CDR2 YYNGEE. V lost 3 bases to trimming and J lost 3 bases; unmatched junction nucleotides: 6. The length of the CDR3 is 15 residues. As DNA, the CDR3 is TGTGCCAGCAGCGCCCTAGCGGACCACTACAATGAGCAGTTCTTC. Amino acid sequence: CASSALADHYNEQFF.

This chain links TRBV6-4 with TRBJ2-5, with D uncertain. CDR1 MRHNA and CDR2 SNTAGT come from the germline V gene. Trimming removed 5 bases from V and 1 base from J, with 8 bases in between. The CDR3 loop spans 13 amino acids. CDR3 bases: TGTGCCAGCAGTCGTAACAGCCAAGAGACCCAGTACTTC. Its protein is CASSRNSQETQYF.

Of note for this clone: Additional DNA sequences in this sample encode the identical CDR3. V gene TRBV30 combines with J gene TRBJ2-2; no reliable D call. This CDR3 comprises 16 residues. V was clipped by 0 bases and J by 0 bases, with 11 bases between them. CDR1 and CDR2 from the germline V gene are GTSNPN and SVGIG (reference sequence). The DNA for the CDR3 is TGTGCCTGGAGTGTAGGTTTAGCCGCGAACACCGGGGAGCTGTTTTTT. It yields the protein CAWSVGLAANTGELFF.

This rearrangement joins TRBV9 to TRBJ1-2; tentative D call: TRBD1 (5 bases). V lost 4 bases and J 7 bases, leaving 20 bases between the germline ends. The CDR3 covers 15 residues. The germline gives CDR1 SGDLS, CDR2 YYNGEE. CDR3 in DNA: TGTGCCAGCAGCCAAGGGTCCTCCAGGGTCCCTGGCTACACCTTC. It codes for CASSQGSSRVPGYTF.